What follows describes a single T cell receptor beta chain. Here immunoSEQ multiplex PCR was the method, and the copy in TCRdb shows in-frame clones only, minus some. The profile shows about 480,000 clones, 88% of them singletons. Study members were between about 18 and 95 years old and lived in over 20 US regions. This sample is part of a study of blood T cell repertoires in COVID-19. Study context: Italy, Spain and the United States were the sources of the convalescent and acute COVID-19 samples.

CDR1 MNHNS and CDR2 SASEGT come from the germline V gene. The CDR3 extends over 15 amino acids. V was shortened by 7 bases and J by 0 bases, with 15 bases between the two germline ends. The source of this sequence is an older woman who had recovered from COVID-19. The sequenced sample consisted of PBMCs or T cells enriched from blood (not recorded which). This rearrangement joins TRBV6-1 to TRBJ2-5; no reliable D call. The CDR3 DNA reads TGTGCCAGCACCCACAGATGGCCGTACCAAGAGACCCAGTACTTC. This translates into CASTHRWPYQETQYF.